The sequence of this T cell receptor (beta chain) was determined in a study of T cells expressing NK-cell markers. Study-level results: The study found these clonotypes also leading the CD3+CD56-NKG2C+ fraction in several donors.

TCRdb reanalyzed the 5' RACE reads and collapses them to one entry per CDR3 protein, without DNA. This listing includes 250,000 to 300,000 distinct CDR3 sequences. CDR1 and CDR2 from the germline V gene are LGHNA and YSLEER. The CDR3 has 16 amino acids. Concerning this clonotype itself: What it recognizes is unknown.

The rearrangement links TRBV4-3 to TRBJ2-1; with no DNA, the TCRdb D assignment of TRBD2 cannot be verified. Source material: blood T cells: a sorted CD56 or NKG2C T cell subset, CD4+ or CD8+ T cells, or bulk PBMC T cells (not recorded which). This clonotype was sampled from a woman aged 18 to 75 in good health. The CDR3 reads CASSQEASGSYNEQYF.